Listed below are T cell receptor beta chains from one sample, sequenced in a study of blood T cell repertoires in COVID-19. Clones were read by immunoSEQ multiplex PCR, and TCRdb kept only the in-frame ones, dropping some. The top ten clones hold approximately 3.5% of a sample with some 150,000 clones, approximately 86% of them seen once. Sequenced material: peripheral blood. The receptor set was obtained from a man aged 70-80 years with acute or convalescent COVID-19. CDR3s include the opening cysteine and the closing phenylalanine or tryptophan. The D gene is left open where the match is weak. Clone size appears in some rows only: once, few, many, or a class for an expanded clone.

>TRBV20-1|TRBJ1-6|-|-
TGCAGTTCCAACAAGCCCCTCCACTTT
CSSNKPLHF
>TRBV5-1|TRBJ2-1|-|TRBD2
TGCGCCAGCAGTACCGGGACTAGCGGCTACAATGAGCAGTTCTTC
CASSTGTSGYNEQFF
>TRBV10-3|TRBJ2-3|-|TRBD2
TGTGCCATCAGTGATAGAGGGAGGGCCGGCACAGATACGCAGTATTTT
CAISDRGRAGTDTQYF
>TRBV4-1|TRBJ2-7|-|TRBD1
TGCGCCAGCAGCCCCGAGGACAGGGCCTCCTACGAGCAGTACTTC
CASSPEDRASYEQYF
>TRBV19|TRBJ2-1|once|-
TGTGCCAGTAGTATCCGGCATTCGGGCAATGAGCAGTTCTTC
CASSIRHSGNEQFF
>TRBV18|TRBJ2-2|-|TRBD2
TGTGCCAGCTCACCTGGACTAGCGGGCCTGAACACCGGGGAGCTGTTTTTT
CASSPGLAGLNTGELFF
>TRBV19|TRBJ2-4|-|TRBD1
TGTGCCAGTAGTCCCCGGGGACAGGGGGCCAAAAACATTCAGTACTTC
CASSPRGQGAKNIQYF
>TRBV28|TRBJ1-1|-|-
TGTGCCAGCAGTTTATCGCTCCAGGGTTCCATGAACACTGAAGCTTTCTTT
CASSLSLQGSMNTEAFF
>TRBV5-1|TRBJ2-7|-|-
TGCGCCAGCAGCCCGGTTGCGCAAATTTACGAGCAGTACTTC
CASSPVAQIYEQYF
>TRBV28|TRBJ1-3|-|-
TGTGCCAGCAGCTTTACAGGGTTAGGAAACACCATATATTTT
CASSFTGLGNTIYF
>TRBV10-3|TRBJ2-3|-|TRBD1
TGTGCCATCAGCCTATTATCCCGGGACAGGGGGACAGATACGCAGTATTTT
CAISLLSRDRGTDTQYF
>TRBV2|TRBJ2-1|-|TRBD2
TGTGCCAGCAAACGGCGGGAGGCCAATGAGCAGTTCTTC
CASKRREANEQFF
>TRBV11-2|TRBJ1-5|-|TRBD1
TGTGCCAGCAGCCCGGGACAGGGAGGAGTTCAGCCCCAGCATTTT
CASSPGQGGVQPQHF
>TRBV18|TRBJ1-4|-|TRBD1
TGTGCCAGCTCACCACGACAGGGATTTAATGAAAAACTGTTTTTT
CASSPRQGFNEKLFF
>TRBV24-1|TRBJ2-1|-|TRBD2
TGTGCCACCAGTGTGACTAGCGGGAGGAATGAGCAGTTCTTC
CATSVTSGRNEQFF
>TRBV5-4|TRBJ2-7|-|TRBD2
TGTGCCAGCAGCCAAGGACTAGCGGAGGCCTACGAGCAGTACTTC
CASSQGLAEAYEQYF
>TRBV7-2|TRBJ2-7|-|TRBD2
TGTGCCAGCAGCACAACCGGGACTAGCAATTACGAGCAGTACTTC
CASSTTGTSNYEQYF
>TRBV7-3|TRBJ1-1|-|TRBD1
TGTGCCAGCAGCTTAATAGGTCCGGGACAGGGGGCTGCTGAAGCTTTCTTT
CASSLIGPGQGAAEAFF
>TRBV11-3|TRBJ2-2|-|TRBD1
TGTGCCAGCAGCTTCGGGACAGGGCCAAGCGAACACCGGGAGCTGTTTTTT
CASSFGTGPSEHRELFF
>TRBV19|TRBJ2-1|few|TRBD2
TGTGCCAGTAGTATATCTAGCGGAGAGTTCAATGAGCAGTTCTTC
CASSISSGEFNEQFF
>TRBV19|TRBJ2-7|-|TRBD1
TGTGCCAGTAGTATCTCAGGACAGGGGTTCTACGAGCAGTACTTC
CASSISGQGFYEQYF
>TRBV11-3|TRBJ1-1|-|TRBD1
TGTGCCAGCAGCCCTGGACAGGGCCAGAACACTGAAGCTTTCTTT
CASSPGQGQNTEAFF
>TRBV5-1|TRBJ2-7|-|-
TGCGCCAGCAGCGCCGACAGTTACGAGCAGTACTTC
CASSADSYEQYF
>TRBV5-1|TRBJ2-2|-|TRBD2
TGCGCCAGCAGCTTGGTGGGACTAGCAACCGGGGAGCTGTTTTTT
CASSLVGLATGELFF
>TRBV7-3|TRBJ2-7|-|TRBD1
TGTGCCAGCAGCTTTTTACAGGGGGAGCAGTACTTC
CASSFLQGEQYF
>TRBV2|TRBJ2-1|-|-
TGTGCCAGCTCTCCCTTCCCTTACAATGAGCAGTTCTTC
CASSPFPYNEQFF
>TRBV4-1|TRBJ2-3|-|TRBD2
TGCGCCAGCAGCCTCGAAGCGGGAGTGGGGTCGGATACGCAGTATTTT
CASSLEAGVGSDTQYF
>TRBV5-8|TRBJ1-6|few|-
TGTGCCAGCAGCTTGGAGGACAGAAATTCACCCCTCCACTTT
CASSLEDRNSPLHF
>TRBV6-6|TRBJ2-2|-|TRBD1
TGTGCCAGCAGTTATACTGGGACAGTCAACACCGGGGAGCTGTTTTTT
CASSYTGTVNTGELFF
>TRBV6-5|TRBJ2-7|-|-
TGTGCCAGCCACCTTACAGGGAATATTCTCGAGCAGTACTTC
CASHLTGNILEQYF
>TRBV5-1|TRBJ2-1|-|TRBD2
TGCGCCAGCAGGACTAGCGGGAGTTGGAATGAGCAGTTCTTC
CASRTSGSWNEQFF
>TRBV4-1|TRBJ2-7|-|TRBD1
TGCGCCAGCAGCCCCGGTGACAGGGACTACGAGCAGTACTTC
CASSPGDRDYEQYF
>TRBV6-5|TRBJ1-1|once|TRBD1
TGTGCCAGCAGTTTGGACAGGGTGAACACTGAAGCTTTCTTT
CASSLDRVNTEAFF
>TRBV6-4|TRBJ1-1|-|-
TGTGCCAGCAGTAGGGAGGGAGGCAGCACTGAAGCTTTCTTT
CASSREGGSTEAFF
>TRBV19|TRBJ2-1|-|-
TGTGCCAGTAGTGTACAGGTTAACTCCTACAATGAGCAGTTCTTC
CASSVQVNSYNEQFF
>TRBV19|TRBJ2-1|-|TRBD1
TGTGCCAGTAAGGGACAGGGCGGTGGCAATGAGCAGTTCTTC
CASKGQGGGNEQFF
>TRBV29-1|TRBJ2-3|-|TRBD2
TGCAGCCTTATAGGGGCTAGCGGAGACACAGATACGCAGTATTTT
CSLIGASGDTDTQYF
>TRBV20-1|TRBJ2-7|-|-
TGCAGTGCCGTCCCCCACGAGCAGTACTTC
CSAVPHEQYF
>TRBV7-3|TRBJ2-1|-|TRBD1
TGTGCCAGCAGCCAAGGACAGGGGGTAAAGAATGAGCAGTTCTTC
CASSQGQGVKNEQFF
>TRBV19|TRBJ2-2|-|TRBD2
TGTGCCAGTAGCGGGGAGGGTGGAATCGGGGAGCTGTTTTTT
CASSGEGGIGELFF
>TRBV28|TRBJ2-3|-|TRBD2
TGTGCCAGCAGTTCCCCAGCGGGAGGGCCGGATACGCAGTATTTT
CASSSPAGGPDTQYF